This entry describes one TCR beta chain. These data are taken from a study of T cells in localized non-small cell lung cancer. Here immunoSEQ multiplex PCR was the method, and the copy in TCRdb shows in-frame clones only, minus some. The sample consists of more than 70,000 clones, 80% to 90% of them appearing once. The CDR3 extends over 13 amino acids. Trimming removed 5 bases at V and 8 bases at J, with 15 bases between. Germline CDR1 and CDR2: MNHNY and SVGAGI (reference sequence). The sample in question was peripheral blood, obtained before any cancer treatment. The rearrangement joins TRBV6-6 to TRBJ1-1; possible D gene TRBD1, 5 bases. The sequence derives from a man aged 40 to 70 with stage I lung adenocarcinoma. CDR3 DNA sequence: TGTGCCAGCAGTAACAAGGACTGGGGGGAAGCTTTCTTT. Protein: CASSNKDWGEAFF.